This section outlines one TCR beta chain sequence together with its context. Its antigen is unidentified. This sample was taken from a study of cytomegalovirus exposure and HLA in healthy donors. Primers for the PCR totalled 60 Vbeta and 13 Jbeta. Method: immunoSEQ multiplex PCR; TCRdb's copy keeps in-frame clones and lacks some. Found here are under 150,000 clones, roughly 77% of them singletons; the top ten hold around 1.8%. Findings and limits, study-wide: Immune exposure information available was restricted to CMV serostatus. Later analysis associated a missense DCLRE1C variant with TCR beta V- and J-gene trimming.

This CDR3 region has 17 residues. The chain recombines TRBV1 with TRBJ2-1; the D call TRBD2 from the table was never checked on the DNA. TRBV1 is a known pseudogene. Sequencing input: PBMCs. This TCR was recovered from a young man in good health and CMV-seronegative. CDR3 coding DNA: TGCACCAGCAGCGGCGAGACTAGCGGGAGCTCCTACAATGAGCAGTTCTTC. It is translated as CTSSGETSGSSYNEQFF.